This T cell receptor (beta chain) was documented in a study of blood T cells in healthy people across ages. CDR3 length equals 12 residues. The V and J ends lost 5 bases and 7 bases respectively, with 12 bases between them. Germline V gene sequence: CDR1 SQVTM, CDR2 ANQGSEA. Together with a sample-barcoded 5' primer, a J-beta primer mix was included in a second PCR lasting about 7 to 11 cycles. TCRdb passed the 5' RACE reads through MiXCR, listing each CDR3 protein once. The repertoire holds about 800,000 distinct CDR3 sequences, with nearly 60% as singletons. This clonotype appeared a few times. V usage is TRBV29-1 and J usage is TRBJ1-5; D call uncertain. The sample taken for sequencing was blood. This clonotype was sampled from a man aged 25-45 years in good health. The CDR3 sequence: CSVLQKRQPQHF. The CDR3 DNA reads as TGCAGCGTTTTACAGAAGAGACAGCCCCAGCATTTT.